This note documents a single TCR beta chain sequence. This table comes from immunoSEQ multiplex PCR, and its TCRdb copy is limited to in-frame clones, with some not included. The sample lists 150,000 or so clones; 70% to 80% were seen once. The V end was cut by 6 bases, the J end by 0 bases, with 15 bases between. The CDR3 extends over 17 amino acids. CDR1 SGHVS and CDR2 FQNEAQ come from the germline V gene. The sample is drawn from a study of blood T cell repertoires in COVID-19. Study-wide context: Sample material is recorded as cDNA or gDNA derived from T cells, B-cell-depleted T cells, or PBMCs.

The chain employs TRBV7-8 and TRBJ1-6; D gene uncertain. The receptor's source is a woman of 80 years or more with active or convalescent COVID-19. Sequencing input: peripheral blood. The CDR3 protein is CASRPTPASSYNSPLHF. CDR3 nucleotides: TGTGCCAGCAGACCAACGCCTGCGAGCTCCTATAATTCACCCCTCCACTTT.